These 17 T cell receptor beta chains originate from one sample sequenced in a study of radiotherapy plus CTLA-4 blockade in lung cancer. The protocol was immunoSEQ multiplex PCR, while the TCRdb copy is restricted to in-frame clones and leaves out a portion. The sample lists 35,000 to 40,000 clones, 65% to 90% occurring once. The specimen was peripheral blood, collected from a patient treated with radiotherapy plus ipilimumab. All receptors come from a human donor with non-small cell lung cancer whose response to radiotherapy plus ipilimumab could not be evaluated.

The genes are TRBV28 and TRBJ2-3; D remains ambiguous. CDR1 MDHEN and CDR2 SYDVKM come from the germline V gene. The CDR3 is 11 amino acids. V was trimmed by 5 bases and J by 5 bases, leaving 5 bases between them. The CDR3 sequence is CASSPGDTQYF. The CDR3 DNA sequence: TGTGCCAGCAGTCCCGGAGATACGCAGTATTTT.

The chain's CDR3 is CASSFRVWTSNEQFF. DNA of the CDR3: TGTGCCAGCAGCTTCAGGGTATGGACCTCCAATGAGCAGTTCTTC. The chain joins TRBV7-6 to TRBJ2-1; tentatively, D is TRBD1 (5 bases). The length of the CDR3 is 15 residues. The germline CDR1 and CDR2 sequences are SGHVS and FNYEAQ. Trimming removed 3 bases from V and 6 bases from J, with 15 bases in between.

The chain recombines TRBV5-5 with TRBJ2-5; 9 nucleotides agree with TRBD1. V gave up 6 bases and J gave up 7 bases; unmatched junction bases: 19. Germline CDR1 reads SGHKS; CDR2 reads YYEKEE (reference sequence). The CDR3 runs to 17 residues. The CDR3 here is CASTALGQGGFGGTQYF. The CDR3 bases are TGTGCCAGCACAGCTTTGGGACAGGGTGGTTTCGGAGGGACCCAGTACTTC.

DNA of the CDR3: TGCGCCAGCAGCTTTGGTGGGCTAGCGGGAGGTCGCTCCTACAATGAGCAGTTCTTC. This sequence encodes CASSFGGLAGGRSYNEQFF. The chain links TRBV5-1 to TRBJ2-1; 11 positions agree with TRBD2. The junction had 10 bases not matched to a gene; V was cut back by 2 bases and J by 0 bases. The CDR3 is made up of 19 amino acids. Germline values: CDR1 SGHRS, CDR2 YFSETQ.

The chain combines TRBV6-6 with TRBJ1-1; 8 nucleotides match TRBD1. This CDR3 contains 12 residues. V lost 6 bases to trimming and J lost 5 bases; unmatched junction nucleotides: 2. Germline assignment: CDR1 MNHNY and CDR2 SVGAGI (reference sequence). CDR3 in amino acids: CASSRDRTEAFF. The CDR3 nucleotides read TGTGCCAGCAGCCGGGACAGGACTGAAGCTTTCTTT.

This chain uses TRBV9 with TRBJ2-1; possibly TRBD2 for D (5 bases). The germline CDR1 and CDR2 sequences are SGDLS and YYNGEE. Trimming took off 5 bases at V and 2 bases at J, with 17 bases between the two ends. This CDR3 contains 16 residues. The CDR3 nucleotides are TGTGCCAGCAGTCCTGGGCTCGGGGTCGCCTACAATGAGCAGTTCTTC. Translating it yields CASSPGLGVAYNEQFF.

The gene calls are TRBV9 and TRBJ2-2; a weak D match, TRBD1 (5 bases). The CDR3 length is 16 residues. The germline V gene has CDR1 SGDLS and CDR2 YYNGEE. Trimming pared 0 bases from V and 0 bases from J, leaving 9 bases between. CDR3 protein: CASSVATGTNTGELFF. CDR3 DNA: TGTGCCAGCAGCGTAGCAACAGGAACGAACACCGGGGAGCTGTTTTTT.

This chain links TRBV27 with TRBJ2-7; 10 bases align to TRBD1. Germline loops: CDR1 MNHEY, CDR2 SMNVEV (reference sequence). Trimming took 5 bases from V and 3 from J; bases not matched to a gene: 7. CDR3 length: 15 residues. The CDR3 coding sequence is TGTGCCAGCAGTACCCGGGACAGGGGCCACTACGAGCAGTACTTC. Translation: CASSTRDRGHYEQYF.

Here the CDR3 DNA reads TGTGCCAGCAGTGATAAGGGGGTTGACATTACCGGGGAGCTGTTTTTT. Its protein product is CASSDKGVDITGELFF. This chain uses TRBV2 with TRBJ2-2; D is possibly TRBD1 (6 bases). V shed 3 bases and J shed 5 bases, with 16 bases lying between them. From germline, CDR1 is SNHLY and CDR2 FYNNEI. The CDR3 totals 16 residues.

J is TRBJ2-7 and V is TRBV4-2; 14 nucleotides align to TRBD2. The germline gives CDR1 LGHNA, CDR2 YNFKEQ. The CDR3 sequence is 15 residues long. With 3 bases clipped from V and 5 bases from J, the junction kept 3 bases outside the gene matches. The CDR3 DNA reads TGTGCCAGCAGCCAGACGACTAGCGGGAGGGACGAGCAGTACTTC. Protein product: CASSQTTSGRDEQYF.

The rearrangement joins TRBV25-1 to TRBJ2-7; the match to TRBD2 covers 7 bases. Germline values: CDR1 MGHDK, CDR2 SYGVNS. The CDR3 is 13 amino acids. V lost 4 bases, J lost 6 bases, and 6 bases stayed unmatched. The CDR3 loop is CASSVAGVGEQYF. Written as DNA, the CDR3 is TGTGCCAGCAGTGTTGCGGGAGTCGGCGAGCAGTACTTC.

The rearrangement links TRBV7-2 to TRBJ2-5; D not resolved. Trimming removed 2 bases at V and 1 base at J, with 17 bases between. There are 17 residues in the CDR3. CDR1 SGHTA and CDR2 FQGNSA come from the germline V gene. The CDR3 loop reads CASSLSPAHVAQETQYF. The CDR3 coding sequence is TGTGCCAGCAGCTTAAGTCCAGCGCACGTTGCCCAAGAGACCCAGTACTTC.

The V gene is TRBV5-1, the J gene TRBJ2-3; 9 nucleotides line up with TRBD1. Germline values: CDR1 SGHRS, CDR2 YFSETQ. The CDR3 has 15 residues. The J segment lost 4 bases and the V segment lost 6 bases, leaving 9 bases of the junction unmatched. For the CDR3, the DNA is TGCGCCAGCACCCACACCGGGACAGGGCCAGATACGCAGTATTTT. Amino acids: CASTHTGTGPDTQYF. Full variable domain (missing parts from reference TRBV5-1 and TRBJ2-3): KAGVTQTPRYLIKTRGQQVTLSCSPISGHRSVSWYQQTPGQGLQFLFEYFSETQRNKGNFPGRFSGRQFSNSRSEMNVSTLELGDSALYLCASTHTGTGPDTQYFGPGTRLTVL.

This sequence joins TRBV5-4 and TRBJ1-3; D perhaps matches TRBD1 (5 bases). Germline V gene data show CDR1 as SGHNT and CDR2 as YYREEE (reference sequence). Trimming took 4 bases from V and 11 from J, leaving 16 bases between them. The CDR3 has 13 residues. CDR3 in amino acids: CASSLRGEGSIYF. CDR3 DNA sequence: TGTGCCAGCAGCCTCCGGGGGGAGGGGTCCATATATTTT. Filled out from reference TRBV5-4 and TRBJ1-3, the complete variable domain reads ETGVTQSPTHLIKTRGQQVTLRCSSQSGHNTVSWYQQALGQGPQFIFQYYREEENGRGNFPPRFSGLQFPNYSSELNVNALELDDSALYLCASSLRGEGSIYFGEGSWLTVV.

DNA of the CDR3: TGTGCCAGCTCAATGAGGGAGTTGGAGACCCAGTACTTC. Protein sequence: CASSMRELETQYF. The J gene is TRBJ2-5, the V gene TRBV18, with a possible D match to TRBD2 (5 bases). The CDR3 covers 13 residues. Germline-derived CDR1 and CDR2 are KGHSH and LQKENI. The V end lost 5 bases, the J end lost 5 bases, and 12 bases lay between the germline ends. Using reference TRBV18 and TRBJ2-5 for the parts outside the CDR3, the full variable domain is NAGVMQNPRHLVRRRGQEARLRCSPMKGHSHVYWYRQLPEEGLKFMVYLQKENIIDESGMPKERFSAEFPKEGPSILRIQQVVRGDSAAYFCASSMRELETQYFGPGTRLLVL.

This clone appeared a single time. The V and J genes are TRBV28 and TRBJ1-1; 10 bases are shared with TRBD1. Germline CDR1 reads MDHEN; CDR2 reads SYDVKM. This CDR3 has 16 amino acids. The ends lost 8 bases at V and 1 base at J; junction bases unmatched: 10. Here the CDR3 reads CASAPRTGGSNTEAFF. The CDR3 bases are TGTGCCAGCGCGCCGAGGACAGGGGGGTCGAACACTGAAGCTTTCTTT.

This CDR3 is CASSRDPGQFNEKLFF. CDR3 coding DNA: TGCGCCAGCAGCCGAGATCCGGGACAGTTTAATGAAAAACTGTTTTTT. The rearrangement links TRBV4-3 to TRBJ1-4, with 7 nucleotides matching TRBD1. Germline V gene sequence: CDR1 LGHNA, CDR2 YSLEER. CDR3 length equals 16 residues. Trimming removed 4 bases from V and 4 bases from J; junction bases left unmatched: 9.